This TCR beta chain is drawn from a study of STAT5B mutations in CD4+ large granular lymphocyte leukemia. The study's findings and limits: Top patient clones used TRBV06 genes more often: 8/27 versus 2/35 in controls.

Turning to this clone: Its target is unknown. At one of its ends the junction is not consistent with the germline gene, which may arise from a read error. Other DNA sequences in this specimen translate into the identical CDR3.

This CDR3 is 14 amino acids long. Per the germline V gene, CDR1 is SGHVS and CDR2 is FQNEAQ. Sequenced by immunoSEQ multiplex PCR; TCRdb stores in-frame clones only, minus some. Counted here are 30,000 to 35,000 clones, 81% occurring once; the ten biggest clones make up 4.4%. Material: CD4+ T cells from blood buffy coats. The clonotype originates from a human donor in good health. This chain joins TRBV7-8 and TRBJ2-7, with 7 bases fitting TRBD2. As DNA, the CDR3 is TGCGCCAGCAGCCCCGGGACTATTCCCTACGAGCAGTACTTC. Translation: CASSPGTIPYEQYF.